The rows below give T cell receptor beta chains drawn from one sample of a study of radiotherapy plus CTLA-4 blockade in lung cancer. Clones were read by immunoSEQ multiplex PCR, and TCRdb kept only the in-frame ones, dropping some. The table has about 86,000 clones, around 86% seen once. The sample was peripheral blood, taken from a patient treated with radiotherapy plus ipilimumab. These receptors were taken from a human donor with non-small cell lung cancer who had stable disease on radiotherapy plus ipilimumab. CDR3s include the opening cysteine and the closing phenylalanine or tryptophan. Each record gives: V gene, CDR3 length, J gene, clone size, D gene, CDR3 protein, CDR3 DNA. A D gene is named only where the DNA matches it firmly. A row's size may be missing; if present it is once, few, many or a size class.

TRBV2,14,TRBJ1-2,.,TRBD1,CASSPTGSVYGYTF,TGTGCCAGCAGCCCGACAGGGTCCGTCTATGGCTACACCTTC
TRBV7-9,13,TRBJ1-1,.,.,CASSVPGASEAFF,TGTGCCAGCAGCGTGCCAGGGGCATCTGAAGCTTTCTTT
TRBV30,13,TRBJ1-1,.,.,CAWSVTANTEAFF,TGTGCCTGGAGTGTTACAGCGAACACTGAAGCTTTCTTT
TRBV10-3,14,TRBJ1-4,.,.,CAISDGGGGEKLFF,TGTGCCATCAGTGATGGTGGGGGAGGTGAAAAACTGTTTTTT
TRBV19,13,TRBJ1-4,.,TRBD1,CASRDRGIEKLFF,TGTGCCAGTAGGGACAGGGGAATTGAAAAACTGTTTTTT
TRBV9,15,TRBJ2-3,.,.,CASSVVSEGGDTQYF,TGTGCCAGCAGCGTAGTGTCGGAGGGGGGAGATACGCAGTATTTT
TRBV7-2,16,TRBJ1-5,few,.,CASSVYGTYSNQPQHF,TGTGCCAGCAGCGTTTACGGGACATATAGCAATCAGCCCCAGCATTTT
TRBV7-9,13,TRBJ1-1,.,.,CASRATSNTEAFF,TGTGCCAGCAGGGCTACATCGAACACTGAAGCTTTCTTT
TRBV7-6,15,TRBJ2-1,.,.,CASSLAGQGYNEQFF,TGTGCCAGCAGCTTAGCGGGGCAGGGGTACAATGAGCAGTTCTTC
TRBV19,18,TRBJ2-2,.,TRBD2,CASSTEITSGFYTGELFF,TGTGCCAGTAGTACCGAAATCACTAGCGGGTTCTACACCGGGGAGCTGTTTTTT
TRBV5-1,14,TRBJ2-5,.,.,CASSLDGKRETQYF,TGCGCCAGCAGCTTGGATGGTAAACGGGAGACCCAGTACTTC
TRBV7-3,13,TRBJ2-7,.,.,CASSSGQTYEQYF,TGTGCCAGCAGCTCTGGACAAACCTACGAGCAGTACTTC
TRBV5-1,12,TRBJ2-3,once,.,CASSLQPDTQYF,TGCGCCAGCAGCCTACAGCCAGATACGCAGTATTTT
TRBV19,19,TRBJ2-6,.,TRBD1,CASSIGPTGRLVGANVLTF,TGTGCCAGTAGTATAGGGCCGACAGGGCGGTTAGTTGGGGCCAACGTCCTGACTTTC
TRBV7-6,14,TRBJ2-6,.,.,CASSLAPGANVLTF,TGTGCCAGCAGCTTAGCGCCTGGGGCCAACGTCCTGACTTTC
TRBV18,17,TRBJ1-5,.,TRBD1,CASSPTTGDYSNQPQHF,TGTGCCAGCTCACCCACGACAGGGGATTATAGCAATCAGCCCCAGCATTTT
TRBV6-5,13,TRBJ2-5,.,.,CASSSIGGSAQYF,TGTGCCAGCAGTAGTATAGGGGGAAGTGCCCAGTACTTC
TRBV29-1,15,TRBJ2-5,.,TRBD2,CSVVFASGSEETQYF,TGCAGCGTTGTTTTCGCTAGCGGGAGCGAGGAGACCCAGTACTTC
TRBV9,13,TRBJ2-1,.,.,CASSKGSYNEQFF,TGTGCCAGCAGCAAGGGATCCTACAATGAGCAGTTCTTC
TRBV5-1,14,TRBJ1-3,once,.,CASKGGPTGNTIYF,TGCGCCAGCAAAGGGGGTCCAACTGGAAACACCATATATTTT
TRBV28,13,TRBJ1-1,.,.,CASSHPGFAEAFF,TGTGCCAGCAGTCATCCGGGGTTCGCTGAAGCTTTCTTT
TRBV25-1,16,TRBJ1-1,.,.,CASSEFGGPMNTEAFF,TGTGCCAGCAGTGAATTCGGTGGCCCCATGAACACTGAAGCTTTCTTT
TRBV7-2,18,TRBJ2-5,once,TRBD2,CASSSFVLAGGARETQYF,TGTGCCAGCAGCTCCTTCGTTCTAGCGGGGGGGGCACGGGAGACCCAGTACTTC
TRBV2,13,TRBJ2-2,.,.,CASTLGGTGELFF,TGTGCCAGCACACTCGGGGGTACCGGGGAGCTGTTTTTT
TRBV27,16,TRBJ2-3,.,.,CASSSDNFWGTDTQYF,TGTGCCAGCAGTTCCGACAACTTTTGGGGTACAGATACGCAGTATTTT
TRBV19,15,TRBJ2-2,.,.,CASSNGGMNTGELFF,TGTGCCAGTAGTAACGGTGGGATGAACACCGGGGAGCTGTTTTTT